The rows below give T cell receptor beta chains drawn from one sample of a study of shared clonotypes between healthy human individuals. Produced via immunoSEQ multiplex PCR; TCRdb's table is partial and in-frame only. Among roughly 1,100,000 clones listed, around 76% were seen once. The sample taken for sequencing was memory CD4+ T cells sorted from blood. The receptors originated from a man younger than 30 in good health. Each CDR3 is given with its conserved first and last residue. The D gene is left open where the match is weak. Clone size is stated in some rows and not others, as once, few, many or a class when expanded.

clone_size: many; j_call: TRBJ2-1; v_call: TRBV5-1; d_call: TRBD2; cdr3_nt: TGCGCCAGCAAGGCCGCCGGGACTAGCTCCTACAATGAGCAGTTCTTC; cdr3_aa: CASKAAGTSSYNEQFF
clone_size: NA; j_call: TRBJ2-1; v_call: TRBV18; d_call: NA; cdr3_nt: TGTGCCAGCTCACCATCAATAGACAATGAGCAGTTCTTC; cdr3_aa: CASSPSIDNEQFF
clone_size: few; j_call: TRBJ2-7; v_call: TRBV28; d_call: TRBD1; cdr3_nt: TGTGCCAGCAGTTTATCCCCGGGACAGGGTACCGACGAGCAGTACTTC; cdr3_aa: CASSLSPGQGTDEQYF
clone_size: NA; j_call: TRBJ2-2; v_call: TRBV5-1; d_call: NA; cdr3_nt: TGCGCCAGCAGCTTAGGGCCCGGGGAGCTGTTTTTT; cdr3_aa: CASSLGPGELFF
clone_size: NA; j_call: TRBJ1-1; v_call: TRBV5-4; d_call: TRBD1; cdr3_nt: TGTGCCAGCAGCTGGGGACAGGCTGGCACTGAAGCTTTCTTT; cdr3_aa: CASSWGQAGTEAFF
clone_size: few; j_call: TRBJ1-1; v_call: TRBV18; d_call: NA; cdr3_nt: TGTGCCAGCTCACTCATCGGGGGGACGAACACTGAAGCTTTCTTT; cdr3_aa: CASSLIGGTNTEAFF
clone_size: NA; j_call: TRBJ2-1; v_call: TRBV28; d_call: NA; cdr3_nt: TGTGCCAGCAGTTCGCATACGGTTGGTGAGCAGTTCTTC; cdr3_aa: CASSSHTVGEQFF
clone_size: NA; j_call: TRBJ2-1; v_call: TRBV9; d_call: TRBD1; cdr3_nt: TGTGCCAGCAGCCCACCCGGGACAGGGCTCAATGAGCAGTTCTTC; cdr3_aa: CASSPPGTGLNEQFF
clone_size: NA; j_call: TRBJ2-2; v_call: TRBV6-1; d_call: NA; cdr3_nt: TGTGCCGGAATAGGACAGTACACCGGGGAGCTGTTTTTT; cdr3_aa: CAGIGQYTGELFF
clone_size: NA; j_call: TRBJ1-4; v_call: TRBV10-3; d_call: TRBD1; cdr3_nt: TGTGCCATCAGCCCTGACAGGGCAGCTAATGAAAAACTGTTTTTT; cdr3_aa: CAISPDRAANEKLFF
clone_size: many; j_call: TRBJ2-5; v_call: TRBV10-2; d_call: NA; cdr3_nt: TGCGCCGTTAGGTCGCAGGGATTCCAAGAGACCCAGTACTTC; cdr3_aa: CAVRSQGFQETQYF
clone_size: NA; j_call: TRBJ2-1; v_call: TRBV19; d_call: NA; cdr3_nt: TGTGCCAGTAGCGAGGAGTCGAGCTCCTACAATGAGCAGTTCTTC; cdr3_aa: CASSEESSSYNEQFF
clone_size: NA; j_call: TRBJ1-3; v_call: TRBV7-2; d_call: NA; cdr3_nt: TGTGCCAGCAGGGGAGGGACTGGAAACACCATATATTTT; cdr3_aa: CASRGGTGNTIYF
clone_size: many; j_call: TRBJ1-1; v_call: TRBV5-1; d_call: NA; cdr3_nt: TGCGCCAGCAGCTTGTCCCGGGGCACTGAAGCTTTCTTT; cdr3_aa: CASSLSRGTEAFF
clone_size: NA; j_call: TRBJ1-2; v_call: TRBV28; d_call: TRBD1; cdr3_nt: TGTGCCAGCAGTTCTGAGGGGGCAGGGGCATCCTATGGCTACACCTTC; cdr3_aa: CASSSEGAGASYGYTF
clone_size: NA; j_call: TRBJ1-2; v_call: TRBV5-1; d_call: NA; cdr3_nt: TGCGCCAGCAGCCTAGGGACAACCGATGGCTACACCTTC; cdr3_aa: CASSLGTTDGYTF
clone_size: NA; j_call: TRBJ1-1; v_call: TRBV18; d_call: NA; cdr3_nt: TGTGCCAGCTCACCGTTGAGTAAGGACACTGAAGCTTTCTTT; cdr3_aa: CASSPLSKDTEAFF
clone_size: NA; j_call: TRBJ2-1; v_call: TRBV7-9; d_call: NA; cdr3_nt: TGTGCCAGCAGTCGGACTCCAAGCTCCTACAATGAGCAGTTCTTC; cdr3_aa: CASSRTPSSYNEQFF
clone_size: NA; j_call: TRBJ1-3; v_call: TRBV4-3; d_call: NA; cdr3_nt: TGCGCCAGCAGCCAAGAAACCGGGCACGGAAACACCATATATTTT; cdr3_aa: CASSQETGHGNTIYF
clone_size: NA; j_call: TRBJ1-2; v_call: TRBV10-3; d_call: NA; cdr3_nt: TGTGCCATCAGTGAAAGAGCGGGCATCGAGGGCTACACCTTC; cdr3_aa: CAISERAGIEGYTF